The 14 T cell receptor beta chains listed next were all sequenced from one sample in a study of blood T cell repertoires in COVID-19. TCRdb's copy holds only in-frame clones and misses some; the assay was immunoSEQ multiplex PCR. Here the sample spans about 94,000 clones, roughly 84% being singletons. Sequencing was done on a sample of peripheral blood. These receptors came from a woman aged 60-75 years in a cohort sampled during active or convalescent COVID-19.

The rearrangement uses TRBV10-3 and TRBJ1-5; TRBD1 aligns across 8 bases. The CDR3 contains 13 residues. J gave up 3 bases and V 10 bases, and 5 bases lay outside the gene matches. Per germline, CDR1 ENHRY and CDR2 SYGVKD. The CDR3 loop is CASTGGLNQPQHF. CDR3 bases: TGTGCCAGCACAGGGGGTCTCAATCAGCCCCAGCATTTT.

This clone came up a few times. The V and J genes are TRBV14 and TRBJ2-2, with D perhaps matching TRBD1 (6 bases). V was trimmed by 6 bases and J by 7 bases, leaving 18 bases between them. In germline, CDR1 is SGHDN, CDR2 FVKESK. This CDR3 spans 15 amino acids. The CDR3 DNA sequence: TGTGCCAGCAGTACCCGGGACACCGGTAGCGGGGAGCTGTTTTTT. This gives the protein CASSTRDTGSGELFF.

The genes are TRBV19 and TRBJ1-6; D is perhaps TRBD1 (5 bases). The CDR3 spans 17 residues. Germline CDR1 and CDR2: LNHDA and SQIVND (reference sequence). The ends were cut back, 8 bases at V and 1 base at J, with 18 bases in the middle. CDR3 in amino acids: CASQLGRGRSYNSPLHF. The CDR3 nucleotides read TGTGCCAGTCAGTTGGGTAGGGGCAGATCCTATAATTCACCCCTCCACTTT.

The chain combines TRBV12-3 or TRBV12-4 with TRBJ1-1, with 7 bases fitting TRBD1. This CDR3 spans 12 amino acids. The V and J ends lost 6 bases and 11 bases, in that order; junction bases with no gene match: 9. In DNA form, the CDR3 reads TGTGCCAGCAGCCGTACTGGACAGGCGGCTTTCTTT. As protein: CASSRTGQAAFF.

The V call is TRBV6-1, the J call TRBJ2-3; 15 nucleotides match TRBD2. The CDR3 has 18 residues. The germline CDR1 and CDR2 sequences are MNHNS and SASEGT. The ends lost 4 bases at V and 3 bases at J; junction bases unmatched: 8. The CDR3 bases are TGTGCCAGCAGTGGAGGAGGACTAGCGGGGGGGCCTACAGATACGCAGTATTTT. Translated, it gives CASSGGGLAGGPTDTQYF.

This clone was detected only once. J is TRBJ2-1 and V is TRBV6-6; 11 bases fit TRBD2. V trimming: 5 bases; J trimming: 3 bases; junction bases outside the gene matches: 3. The CDR3 has 15 amino acids. CDR1 MNHNY and CDR2 SVGAGI come from the germline V gene (reference sequence). DNA for the CDR3: TGTGCCAGCAGTCAGGGACTAGCGGTCTACAATGAGCAGTTCTTC. As protein: CASSQGLAVYNEQFF.

V and J are TRBV5-1 and TRBJ2-1; 11 bases align to TRBD1. CDR3 length equals 17 residues. J lost 9 bases, V lost 0 bases, and 11 bases had no gene match. CDR1 SGHRS and CDR2 YFSETQ come from the germline V gene. The CDR3 nucleotides read TGCGCCAGCAGCTTGGCCCCCCCTGGACAGGGGGCAGGTGAGCAGTTCTTC. Protein sequence: CASSLAPPGQGAGEQFF.

This clone has a single count. The V gene is TRBV7-8, the J gene TRBJ2-7; tentatively, D is TRBD1 (6 bases). V lost 3 bases and J lost 3, with 12 bases in between. CDR3 size: 14 residues. Germline CDR1 is SGHVS and CDR2 is FQNEAQ. The CDR3 nucleotides read TGTGCCAGCAGCTTTCCAGGGGCCCACTACGAGCAGTACTTC. Protein product: CASSFPGAHYEQYF.

The chain couples TRBV4-2 to TRBJ1-3; 7 nucleotides agree with TRBD1. The CDR3 consists of 15 residues. V shed 0 bases and J 3 bases; nucleotides not matched to a gene: 2. Germline CDR1 LGHNA, CDR2 YNFKEQ. The CDR3: CASSQEGGVGNTIYF. For the CDR3, the DNA is TGTGCCAGCAGCCAAGAAGGGGGCGTTGGAAACACCATATATTTT.

This chain links TRBV6-5 with TRBJ1-3; D gene unclear. Germline lookup yields CDR1 MNHEY and CDR2 SVGAGI. Trimming cost V 8 bases and J 4 bases, with 18 bases left between them. The length of the CDR3 is 15 residues. The CDR3 coding sequence is TGTGCCAGCCCGTCAGGCCCGAACAAAGGAAACACCATATATTTT. Residues: CASPSGPNKGNTIYF.

This chain links TRBV28 with TRBJ1-2, with no clear D. Germline CDR1 MDHEN, CDR2 SYDVKM. This CDR3 has 13 amino acids. Deletions cut 6 bases from V and 2 bases from J, with 10 bases between. This CDR3 reads CASSPTANYGYTF. The CDR3 nucleotides are TGTGCCAGCAGCCCGACTGCAAACTATGGCTACACCTTC.

The chain has TRBV7-3 and TRBJ1-5, with D possibly matching TRBD1 (5 bases). Germline CDR1 SGHTA, CDR2 FQGTGA. The V gene lost 5 bases and the J gene lost 7 bases, with 15 bases spanning the gap. The CDR3 sequence is 14 residues long. CDR3 DNA sequence: TGTGCCAGCAGCCCCGCCGGGGGAGGGCAGCCCCAGCATTTT. This translates into CASSPAGGGQPQHF. The variable domain in full, with the rest retrieved from reference TRBV7-3 and TRBJ1-5, is GAGVSQTPSNKVTEKGKYVELRCDPISGHTALYWYRQSLGQGPEFLIYFQGTGAADDSGLPNDRFFAVRPEGSVSTLKIQRTERGDSAVYLCASSPAGGGQPQHFGDGTRLSIL.

This clone has just one count. V and J are TRBV3-1 (or the pseudogene TRBV3-2) and TRBJ1-1; 8 nucleotides match TRBD1. Germline CDR1 LGHDT, CDR2 YNNKEL (reference sequence). The CDR3 is made up of 16 amino acids. V was pared by 3 bases and J by 1 base, with 7 bases of the junction left unmatched. CDR3 nucleotides: TGTGCCAGCAGCCACCTCGGGACAGGCCGGAACACTGAAGCTTTCTTT. This sequence encodes CASSHLGTGRNTEAFF.

V usage is TRBV18 and J usage is TRBJ2-4; 8 bases are a match to TRBD1. This CDR3 comprises 17 residues. The germline V gene encodes CDR1 KGHSH and CDR2 LQKENI. Unmatched junction bases numbered 7, after V lost 3 bases and J lost 0 bases. The CDR3, as DNA: TGTGCCAGCTCACCCGGACAGGGTTTGCTAGCCAAAAACATTCAGTACTTC. Translation: CASSPGQGLLAKNIQYF.